These 2 T cell receptor beta chains were sequenced from one sample in a study of blood T cell repertoires in COVID-19. Sequenced by immunoSEQ multiplex PCR; TCRdb stores in-frame clones only, minus some. Altogether over 200,000 clones are present, roughly 87% being singletons, with the ten largest covering under 14%. Source material: PBMCs or T cells enriched from blood (not recorded which). Every receptor here comes from a man aged 30 to 45 who had recovered from COVID-19.

V and J are TRBV4-3 and TRBJ2-3; TRBD1 might be the D (6 bases). CDR3 length equals 16 residues. V dropped 1 base and J dropped 1 base, with 12 bases sitting between them. The germline V gene encodes CDR1 LGHNA and CDR2 YSLEER. The CDR3 is CASSQVTGFGTDTQYF. The CDR3 DNA follows: TGCGCCAGCAGCCAAGTAACAGGGTTCGGCACAGATACGCAGTATTTT.

The chain employs TRBV7-9 and TRBJ2-1; tentative D call: TRBD1 (6 bases). With 6 bases removed from V and 6 bases from J, the gap between germline ends came to 12 bases. CDR1 SEHNR and CDR2 FQNEAQ come from the germline V gene (reference sequence). This CDR3 region has 13 residues. CDR3 region: CASRPTGGNEQFF. The CDR3 DNA reads as TGTGCCAGCAGACCGACAGGTGGCAATGAGCAGTTCTTC.